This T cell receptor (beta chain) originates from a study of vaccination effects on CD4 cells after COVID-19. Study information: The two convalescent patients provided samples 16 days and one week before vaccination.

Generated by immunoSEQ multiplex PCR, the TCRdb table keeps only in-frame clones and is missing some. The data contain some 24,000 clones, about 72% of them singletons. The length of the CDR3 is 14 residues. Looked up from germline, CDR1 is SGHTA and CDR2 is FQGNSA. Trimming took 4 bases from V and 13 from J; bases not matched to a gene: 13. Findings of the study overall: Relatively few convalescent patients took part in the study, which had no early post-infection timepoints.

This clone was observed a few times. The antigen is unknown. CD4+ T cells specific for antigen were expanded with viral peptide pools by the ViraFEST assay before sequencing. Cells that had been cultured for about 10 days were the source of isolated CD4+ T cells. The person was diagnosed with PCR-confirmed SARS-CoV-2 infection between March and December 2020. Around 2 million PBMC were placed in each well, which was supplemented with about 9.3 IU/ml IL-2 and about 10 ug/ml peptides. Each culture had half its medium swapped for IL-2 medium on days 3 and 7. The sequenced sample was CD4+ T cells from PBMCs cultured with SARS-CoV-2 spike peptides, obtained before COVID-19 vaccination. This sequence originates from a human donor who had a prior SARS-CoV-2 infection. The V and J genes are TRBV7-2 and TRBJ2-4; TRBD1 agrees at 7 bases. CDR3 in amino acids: CASSSYRDSPIQYF. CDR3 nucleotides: TGTGCCAGCAGCTCATACCGGGACAGCCCCATCCAGTACTTC.